The clone carrying this T cell receptor beta chain was seen repeatedly, ten times or more. Antigen specificity is unknown. This specimen comes from a study of neurological immune-mediated disorders. Overall study results and limits: One cluster of related CDR3 sequences contained, by phylogenetic grouping, the repertoires of 18 of 34 multiple sclerosis patients and formed a possible signature.

Trimming cost V 11 bases and J 0 bases, with 13 bases left between them. This CDR3 has 14 amino acids. The time point was: longitudinal time-point 3. In TCRdb, the 5' RACE reads were re-called with MiXCR into one record per CDR3 protein. This table holds approximately 85,000 distinct CDR3 sequences, around 4.5% found once. Material for sequencing was PBMCs. The V and J genes are TRBV12-3 or TRBV12-4 and TRBJ2-2, with D unclear. The clonotype originates from an older woman with multiple sclerosis. The CDR3 DNA follows: TGTGCCGGAAAAAGGGCCACGAACACCGGGGAGCTGTTTTTT. This gives the protein CAGKRATNTGELFF.